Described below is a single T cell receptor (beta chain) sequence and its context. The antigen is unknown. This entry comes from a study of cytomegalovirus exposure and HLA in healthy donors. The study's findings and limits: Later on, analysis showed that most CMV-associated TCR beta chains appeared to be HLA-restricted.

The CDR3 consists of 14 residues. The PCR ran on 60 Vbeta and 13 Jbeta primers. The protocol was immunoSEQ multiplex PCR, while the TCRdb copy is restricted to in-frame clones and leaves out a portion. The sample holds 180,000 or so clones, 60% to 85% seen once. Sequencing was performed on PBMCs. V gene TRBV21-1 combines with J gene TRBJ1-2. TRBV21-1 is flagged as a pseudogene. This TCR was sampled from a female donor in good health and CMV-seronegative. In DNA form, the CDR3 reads TGTGCCAGCTCTAAAAAGCGGGGGGCGTGTGGCTACACCTTC. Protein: CASSKKRGACGYTF.